Given below is one TCR beta chain in context. The CDR3 has 11 amino acids. Trimming shortened V by 2 bases and J by 3 bases, and 2 bases separated the two germline ends. The germline CDR1 and CDR2 sequences are MRHNA and SNTAGT. This specimen belongs to a study of shared clonotypes between healthy human individuals. The protocol was immunoSEQ multiplex PCR, while the TCRdb copy is restricted to in-frame clones and leaves out a portion. The sample has 1.4 million to 1.5 million clones; approximately 96% are singletons. The sequenced sample consisted of naive CD4+ T cells sorted from blood. As for subset: CD45RA+ positively selected. The chain carries TRBV6-4 and TRBJ2-7; D ambiguous. This clonotype was sampled from a man in his thirties or forties in good health. The CDR3 loop is CASSDDYEQYF. The CDR3, as DNA: TGTGCCAGCAGTGACGACTACGAGCAGTACTTC.